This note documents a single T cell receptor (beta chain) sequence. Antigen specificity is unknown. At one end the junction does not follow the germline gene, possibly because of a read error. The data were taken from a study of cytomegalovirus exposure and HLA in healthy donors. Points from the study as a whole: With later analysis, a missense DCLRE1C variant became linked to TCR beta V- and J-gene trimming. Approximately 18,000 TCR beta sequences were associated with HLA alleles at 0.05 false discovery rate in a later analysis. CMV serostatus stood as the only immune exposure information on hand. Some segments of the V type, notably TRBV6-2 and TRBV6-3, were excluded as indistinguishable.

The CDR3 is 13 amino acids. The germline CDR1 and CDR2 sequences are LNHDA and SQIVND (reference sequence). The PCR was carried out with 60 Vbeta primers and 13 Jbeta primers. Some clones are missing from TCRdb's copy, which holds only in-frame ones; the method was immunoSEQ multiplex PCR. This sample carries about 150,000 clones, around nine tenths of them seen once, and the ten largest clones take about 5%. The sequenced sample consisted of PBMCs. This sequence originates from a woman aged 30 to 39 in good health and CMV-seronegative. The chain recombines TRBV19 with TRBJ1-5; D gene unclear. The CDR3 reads CASRGRDNQPQHF. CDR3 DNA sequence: TGTGCTAGTAGAGGGAGAGACAATCAGCCCCAGCATTTT. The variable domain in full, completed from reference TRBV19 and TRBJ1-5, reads DGGITQSPKYLFRKEGQNVTLSCEQNLNHDAMYWYRQDPGQGLRLIYYSQIVNDFQKGDIAEGYSVSREKKESFPLTVTSAQKNPTAFYLCASRGRDNQPQHFGDGTRLSIL.